What follows are 11 T cell receptor beta chains derived from one specimen sequenced in a study of shared clonotypes between healthy human individuals. TCRdb keeps only in-frame clones here, not all; method: immunoSEQ multiplex PCR. The table lists about 470,000 clones, around 79% of them singletons, with approximately 13% in the top ten. Sequenced material: PBMCs. The receptors originated from a woman aged 40 to 50 in good health. Some clones in this sample may be carry-over from other donors' samples.

The rearrangement joins TRBV7-2 to TRBJ1-2, with no clear D. This CDR3 is built from 14 residues. Trimming took off 2 bases at V and 4 bases at J, with 11 bases between the two ends. Germline V lookup: CDR1 SGHTA, CDR2 FQGNSA. The CDR3 nucleotides are TGTGCCAGCAGCTTATATGGGCAGCGCTATGGCTACACCTTC. It codes for CASSLYGQRYGYTF.

This rearrangement joins TRBV7-8 to TRBJ1-2, with 7 bases fitting TRBD1. The V gene's germline CDR1 is SGHVS and CDR2 FQNEAQ. The CDR3 extends over 14 amino acids. The junction had 2 bases not matched to a gene; V was cut back by 2 bases and J by 2 bases. This chain's CDR3 is CASSLLQGNYGYTF. CDR3 DNA sequence: TGTGCCAGCAGCTTATTACAGGGGAACTATGGCTACACCTTC.

The V call is TRBV7-2, the J call TRBJ1-3; no firm D call. Between the trimmed V and J ends, which lost 4 bases and 0 bases, there was a span of 10 bases. This CDR3 contains 15 residues. Per germline, CDR1 SGHTA and CDR2 FQGNSA. In DNA, the CDR3 is TGTGCCAGCAGCTGGTCGCCCAGCTCTGGAAACACCATATATTTT. Its translation: CASSWSPSSGNTIYF.

This clone was counted only a few times. The chain combines TRBV7-5 with TRBJ2-7. TRBV7-5 is recorded as a pseudogene. The CDR3 runs to 9 residues. The CDR3 here is CVRSYEQYF. The CDR3 DNA reads TGTGTCAGAAGCTACGAGCAGTACTTC.

Here the CDR3 DNA reads TGTGCCAGCAGTCAGACGGGGAACACCGGGGAGCTGTTTTTT. Translated, it gives CASSQTGNTGELFF. The chain uses TRBV25-1 and TRBJ2-2; D gene ambiguous. The CDR3 length is 14 residues. Germline CDR1 reads MGHDK; CDR2 reads SYGVNS. Trimming stripped 5 bases from V and 1 base from J, with 8 bases between.

This clone was observed a few times. This chain uses TRBV19 with TRBJ1-2; D is undetermined. Germline CDR1 is LNHDA and CDR2 is SQIVND (reference sequence). V lost 2 bases and J lost 3, with 4 bases in between. There are 12 residues in the CDR3. CDR3 region: CASSISDYGYTF. CDR3 DNA: TGTGCCAGTAGTATATCGGACTATGGCTACACCTTC.

The chain employs TRBV6-5 and TRBJ1-1; the D is unclear. This CDR3 has 15 amino acids. Deletions cut 7 bases from V and 5 bases from J, with 20 bases between. Germline CDR1 MNHEY, CDR2 SVGAGI. The CDR3 DNA sequence: TGTGCCAGCACATCGGTACTTGGTGGCCAGACTGAAGCTTTCTTT. It specifies CASTSVLGGQTEAFF.

This chain's CDR3 is CSAGHGAGNEKLFF. CDR3 bases: TGCAGCGCGGGACATGGGGCTGGTAATGAAAAACTGTTTTTT. The rearrangement uses TRBV29-1 and TRBJ1-4; possibly TRBD1 for D (6 bases). This CDR3 is built from 14 residues. V lost 7 bases, J lost 4 bases, and 16 bases lay in between. Germline V gene sequence: CDR1 SQVTM, CDR2 ANQGSEA.

The chain employs TRBV6-5 and TRBJ2-1; perhaps TRBD2 as D (5 bases). V lost 3 bases and J lost 4, with 10 bases in between. The V gene's germline CDR1 is MNHEY and CDR2 SVGAGI. CDR3 length: 14 residues. The CDR3: CASSYRGPYNEQFF. In DNA form, the CDR3 reads TGTGCCAGCAGTTATCGCGGGCCATACAATGAGCAGTTCTTC.

About this clone itself: This CDR3 is also generated by other DNA sequences in the sample. The J gene is TRBJ1-1, the V gene TRBV19, with 7 bases lining up with TRBD1. CDR3 length: 14 residues. Unmatched junction bases numbered 3, after V lost 3 bases and J lost 2 bases. CDR1 is LNHDA, CDR2 SQIVND, per germline (reference sequence). The CDR3 sequence: CASSIPGGNTEAFF. The CDR3 bases are TGTGCCAGTAGTATTCCAGGGGGTAACACTGAAGCTTTCTTT.

The chain joins TRBV19 to TRBJ1-5; 8 bases are a match to TRBD1. The ends lost 6 bases at V and 6 bases at J; junction bases unmatched: 1. The CDR3 is 12 residues long. Per germline, CDR1 LNHDA and CDR2 SQIVND (reference sequence). The CDR3 bases are TGTGCCAGTAGCGACAGGGGTCAGCCCCAGCATTTT. Amino acid sequence: CASSDRGQPQHF.